The clone carrying this T cell receptor (beta chain) was recorded a few times. The data are from a study of blood T cell repertoires in COVID-19. Study-wide context: From T cells, B-cell-depleted T cells, or PBMCs came the material, which was cDNA or gDNA.

With 2 bases removed from V and 1 base from J, the gap between germline ends came to 14 bases. The CDR3 extends over 16 amino acids. Germline lookup yields CDR1 MGHRA and CDR2 YSYEKL. Libraries were prepared by immunoSEQ multiplex PCR; TCRdb keeps only in-frame clonotypes and omits some of them. The table has some 120,000 clones, around 78% seen once. The source is a human donor in a cohort sampled during active COVID-19. The V call is TRBV4-1, the J call TRBJ1-1; unclear D gene. Sequenced sample: peripheral blood. The CDR3 sequence is CASSQPQRSPNTEAFF. CDR3 DNA sequence: TGCGCCAGCAGCCAACCCCAGAGGTCCCCGAACACTGAAGCTTTCTTT.